Listed below are T cell receptor beta chains from one sample, sequenced in a study of control samples from healthy donors and cancer patients. Measured with immunoSEQ multiplex PCR; TCRdb has only the in-frame clones, and not every one. This table has tens of thousands of clones, 91% appearing once. Sequenced: blood. The receptors stem from a man aged 30 to 39 in good health. Each CDR3 is given with its conserved first and last residue. The D gene is left open where the match is weak. Size tells how often a clone was seen (once, few, many) or the class of an expanded clone, and some rows leave it out.

V: TRBV19; J: TRBJ1-5; size: NA; D: TRBD1; DNA: TGTGCCAGTAGTAAGGAAGGGGACAGGTACAATCAGCCCCAGCATTTT; CDR3: CASSKEGDRYNQPQHF
V: TRBV27; J: TRBJ2-1; size: NA; D: TRBD2; DNA: TGTGCCAGCAGTGTGGGACTAGCGGGAGGTTACAATGAGCAGTTCTTC; CDR3: CASSVGLAGGYNEQFF
V: TRBV10-3; J: TRBJ2-7; size: NA; D: NA; DNA: TGTGCCATCAGTGAGGTGGTCTCGGCCGGGCGCGAGCAGTACTTC; CDR3: CAISEVVSAGREQYF
V: TRBV6-2/TRBV6-3; J: TRBJ2-1; size: few; D: TRBD1; DNA: TGTGCCAGCAGCAAGACCGGGACAGGGGGCTTCAATGAGCAGTTCTTC; CDR3: CASSKTGTGGFNEQFF
V: TRBV9; J: TRBJ1-2; size: NA; D: TRBD1; DNA: TGTGCCAGCAGCGTAGACAGGGGATCCTATGGCTACACCTTC; CDR3: CASSVDRGSYGYTF
V: TRBV29-1; J: TRBJ1-1; size: NA; D: NA; DNA: TGCAGCGTTGAACGTTCCGGTAGGACTGAAGCTTTCTTT; CDR3: CSVERSGRTEAFF
V: TRBV6-4; J: TRBJ1-1; size: NA; D: NA; DNA: TGTGCCAGCAGTGAGTGGGCCAACACTGAAGCTTTCTTT; CDR3: CASSEWANTEAFF
V: TRBV7-9; J: TRBJ2-1; size: NA; D: TRBD2; DNA: TGTGCCAGCAGCGCCAGACTAGCGGGAGGATCCTACAATGAGCAGTTCTTC; CDR3: CASSARLAGGSYNEQFF
V: TRBV5-1; J: TRBJ2-3; size: NA; D: TRBD2; DNA: TGCGCCAGCAACGACCTAGCGGCCCTCACAGATACGCAGTATTTT; CDR3: CASNDLAALTDTQYF
V: TRBV5-1; J: TRBJ1-6; size: NA; D: NA; DNA: TGCGCCAGCAGCTTGTCAGGGTCCCTGATTTCACCCCTCCACTTT; CDR3: CASSLSGSLISPLHF
V: TRBV19; J: TRBJ1-2; size: NA; D: NA; DNA: TGTGCCAGTAGTAACGAAAGACTAACGACTATAAATAACTATGGCTACACCTTC; CDR3: CASSNERLTTINNYGYTF
V: TRBV18; J: TRBJ2-7; size: once; D: TRBD1; DNA: TGTGCCAGCTCTCAAAGCCAGGGGGACGAGCAGTACTTC; CDR3: CASSQSQGDEQYF
V: TRBV10-1; J: TRBJ1-6; size: once; D: NA; DNA: TGCGCCAGCAGGAGGGGGGAAGGTTCACCCCTCCACTTT; CDR3: CASRRGEGSPLHF
V: TRBV18; J: TRBJ2-5; size: NA; D: TRBD2; DNA: TGTGCCAGCTCATTTAGCGGGACTAGCGGTCAAGAGACCCAGTACTTC; CDR3: CASSFSGTSGQETQYF
V: TRBV30; J: TRBJ1-5; size: NA; D: NA; DNA: TGTGCCTGGAGCGTAGGTACCATTAGCAATCAGCCCCAGCATTTT; CDR3: CAWSVGTISNQPQHF
V: TRBV5-1; J: TRBJ1-1; size: once; D: NA; DNA: TGCGCCAGCAGCTTGGGAGGTGCGGGGCCCACTGAAGCTTTCTTT; CDR3: CASSLGGAGPTEAFF
V: TRBV28; J: TRBJ1-2; size: NA; D: NA; DNA: TGTGCCAGCAACAAAGCAGGGGAGGACTATGGCTACACCTTC; CDR3: CASNKAGEDYGYTF
V: TRBV9; J: TRBJ2-2; size: few; D: NA; DNA: TGTGCCAGCAGCGTAGTCGGGAAGGCCGGGGAGCTGTTTTTT; CDR3: CASSVVGKAGELFF
V: TRBV30; J: TRBJ1-5; size: NA; D: TRBD1; DNA: TGTGCCTGGGGGGACAGGGGACAATTATCCCCGCCCCAGCATTTT; CDR3: CAWGDRGQLSPPQHF
V: TRBV2; J: TRBJ2-2; size: NA; D: TRBD2; DNA: TGTGCCAGCAGTGAGAGCGGGAGAGGTACCGGGGAGCTGTTTTTT; CDR3: CASSESGRGTGELFF
V: TRBV2; J: TRBJ1-1; size: NA; D: NA; DNA: TGTGCCAGCAGTGGGGGCTCTGAAGCTTTCTTT; CDR3: CASSGGSEAFF
V: TRBV4-3; J: TRBJ1-4; size: NA; D: TRBD1; DNA: TGCGCCAGCAGCCAAGAAGGGTTCGGGACAGCTAATGAAAAACTGTTTTTT; CDR3: CASSQEGFGTANEKLFF
V: TRBV19; J: TRBJ2-2; size: NA; D: NA; DNA: TGTGCCAGTAGTGGCGTCTCCACCGGGGAGCTGTTTTTT; CDR3: CASSGVSTGELFF